The 32 T cell receptor beta chains listed next were all sequenced from one sample in a study of T-cell reconstitution after alpha-beta-depleted transplantation in children. Preparation of the TCRbeta library was carried out with unique molecular identifiers. TCRdb analysed the PCR reads with MiXCR anew, one entry per CDR3 protein. The sample lists under 250,000 distinct CDR3 sequences, 6.6% seen once, with approximately 6% in the top ten. The material was PBMCs, obtained before TCRalphabeta/CD19-depleted stem cell transplant. The receptors were gathered from a boy aged 2 to 10 with acute lymphoblastic leukemia, due to receive a stem cell transplant.

There are many counts of this clonotype. This chain joins TRBV29-1 and TRBJ2-1; tentatively, D is TRBD2 (6 bases). Trimming cost V 7 bases and J 7 bases, with 14 bases left between them. The CDR3 runs 12 residues. The germline V gene has CDR1 SQVTM and CDR2 ANQGSEA. In DNA form, the CDR3 reads TGCAGCGCCCAACCTGGAGGGAATGAGCAGTTCTTC. This encodes CSAQPGGNEQFF.

This clonotype was detected a few times. The junction differs from germline at one of its ends, possibly a read error. The rearrangement joins TRBV20-1 to TRBJ2-5; D gene uncertain. The CDR3 is 13 residues long. The germline CDR1 and CDR2 sequences are DFQATT and SNEGSKA (reference sequence). CDR3 nucleotides: TGCAGTGCTAGGTCGGTAGCTCAAGAGACCCATTACTTC. Translating it yields CSARSVAQETHYF.

The J gene is TRBJ2-1, the V gene TRBV11-2, with D perhaps TRBD1 or TRBD2 (5 bases each). The CDR3 is 17 residues long. Trimming removed 0 bases from V and 0 bases from J, with 12 bases in between. The germline V gene has CDR1 SGHAT and CDR2 FQNNGV. The CDR3 loop is CASSLEWGWTSYNEQFF. The CDR3, as DNA: TGTGCCAGCAGCTTAGAGTGGGGGTGGACCTCCTACAATGAGCAGTTCTTC.

This clonotype has ten or more counts. V gene TRBV7-9 combines with J gene TRBJ1-2; no clear D. Trimming cost V 5 bases and J 3 bases, with 10 bases left between them. In germline, CDR1 is SEHNR, CDR2 FQNEAQ (reference sequence). The CDR3 length is 13 residues. CDR3 nucleotides: TGTGCCAGCAGCCCCCCCAGTGACTATGGCTACACCTTC. This gives the protein CASSPPSDYGYTF.

In its sample, this clonotype was seen many times. The chain combines TRBV7-9 with TRBJ1-1; no clear D gene. Germline V gene lookup returns CDR1 SEHNR and CDR2 FQNEAQ (reference sequence). The ends were cut back, 7 bases at V and 4 bases at J, with 16 bases in the middle. CDR3 size: 14 residues. Written as DNA, the CDR3 is TGTGCCAGCACCTCAAGATGGGAAGGCACTGAAGCTTTCTTT. Its translation: CASTSRWEGTEAFF.

The gene calls are TRBV5-5 and TRBJ2-5; D gene uncertain. The V end lost 4 bases, the J end lost 3 bases, and 7 bases lay between the germline ends. Looked up from germline, CDR1 is SGHKS and CDR2 is YYEKEE (reference sequence). The CDR3 spans 12 residues. For the CDR3, the DNA is TGTGCCAGCAGCAGTTCCAAAGAGACCCAGTACTTC. Its translation is CASSSSKETQYF.

This chain joins TRBV30 and TRBJ1-1; D ambiguous. Trimming removed 8 bases from V and 4 bases from J, with 20 bases in between. Germline values: CDR1 GTSNPN, CDR2 SVGIG (reference sequence). There are 14 residues in the CDR3. CDR3 loop: CAQTVDPVGTEAFF. The CDR3 DNA is TGTGCCCAAACCGTGGACCCTGTGGGCACTGAAGCTTTCTTT.

This clonotype appeared a few times. The V call is TRBV2, the J call TRBJ2-3; 7 nucleotides align to TRBD2. Unmatched junction bases numbered 15, after V lost 4 bases and J lost 2 bases. This CDR3 has 18 residues. Looked up from germline, CDR1 is SNHLY and CDR2 is FYNNEI. The DNA of the CDR3 is TGTGCCAGCAGTGCGTCCGGTGCGAAGCGGGGATCCACAGATACGCAGTATTTT. Protein: CASSASGAKRGSTDTQYF. Using reference TRBV2 and TRBJ2-3 for the parts outside the CDR3, the full variable domain is EPEVTQTPSHQVTQMGQEVILRCVPISNHLYFYWYRQILGQKVEFLVSFYNNEISEKSEIFDDQFSVERPDGSNFTLKIRSTKLEDSAMYFCASSASGAKRGSTDTQYFGPGTRLTVL.

This clonotype was observed a few times. The chain is built from TRBV7-2 and TRBJ1-5, with D possibly matching TRBD1 (5 bases). Trimming cost V 1 base and J 4 bases, with 14 bases left between them. CDR1 is SGHTA and CDR2 is FQGNSA in the germline V gene. CDR3 length: 16 amino acids. Here the CDR3 reads CASSLGGGQYNQPQHF. CDR3 coding DNA: TGTGCCAGCAGCTTAGGGGGCGGGCAGTATAATCAGCCCCAGCATTTT.

This clonotype was seen repeatedly, ten times or more. V and J are TRBV20-1 and TRBJ1-1; 9 bases fit TRBD1. The CDR3 runs to 12 residues. After removal of 3 bases from V and 8 bases from J, the junction contained 4 bases not matched to a gene. Germline lookup yields CDR1 DFQATT and CDR2 SNEGSKA (reference sequence). CDR3 region: CSASDRGIEAFF. CDR3 in DNA: TGCAGTGCTAGTGACAGGGGGATAGAAGCTTTCTTT.

The rearrangement uses TRBV27 and TRBJ2-7; 8 bases agree with TRBD2. V shed 5 bases and J 2 bases; nucleotides not matched to a gene: 5. Germline V gene lookup returns CDR1 MNHEY and CDR2 SMNVEV (reference sequence). CDR3 length equals 14 residues. The chain's CDR3 is CASSTGLGPYEQYF. The CDR3 DNA reads as TGTGCCAGCAGTACGGGACTAGGGCCCTACGAGCAGTACTTC.

The chain uses TRBV7-2 and TRBJ1-6, with a tentative D call TRBD1 (6 bases). V lost 6 bases and J lost 10, with 19 bases in between. This CDR3 is 15 amino acids long. Germline CDR1 SGHTA, CDR2 FQGNSA. This CDR3 is CASRREQGGASPLHF. The CDR3 nucleotides read TGTGCCAGCAGAAGGGAACAGGGAGGGGCCTCACCCCTCCACTTT.

This clonotype was seen only a few times. The chain carries TRBV28 and TRBJ2-5; the D gene is possibly TRBD2 (5 bases). This CDR3 contains 17 residues. Germline V gene data show CDR1 as MDHEN and CDR2 as SYDVKM. V lost 3 bases and J 0 bases, leaving 17 bases between the germline ends. The CDR3 region has the DNA TGTGCCAGCAGTTTCGGGAAGATAACTCGGTACCAAGAGACCCAGTACTTC. Its translation: CASSFGKITRYQETQYF. The whole variable domain, remainder taken from reference TRBV28 and TRBJ2-5, is DVKVTQSSRYLVKRTGEKVFLECVQDMDHENMFWYRQDPGLGLRLIYFSYDVKMKEKGDIPEGYSVSREKKERFSLILESASTNQTSMYLCASSFGKITRYQETQYFGPGTRLLVL.

This clonotype showed up many times. CDR3 nucleotide sequence: TGTGCCAGCAGCTTGGGACAAACAATGACTGAAGCTTTCTTT. Amino acid sequence: CASSLGQTMTEAFF. The genes are TRBV5-6 and TRBJ1-1, with D hard to call. CDR1 is SGHDT and CDR2 is YYEEEE in the germline V gene. This CDR3 is 14 amino acids long. Trimming took off 0 bases at V and 5 bases at J, with 11 bases between the two ends.

This clonotype was observed many times. V and J are TRBV28 and TRBJ2-1; D ambiguous. Germline CDR1 MDHEN, CDR2 SYDVKM. The CDR3 spans 13 residues. V lost 7 bases, J lost 8 bases, and 15 bases lay in between. For the CDR3, the DNA is TGTGCCAGCAACCGGCAAATCATAGATGAGCAGTTCTTC. Its protein is CASNRQIIDEQFF. The variable domain in full, with the rest retrieved from reference TRBV28 and TRBJ2-1, is DVKVTQSSRYLVKRTGEKVFLECVQDMDHENMFWYRQDPGLGLRLIYFSYDVKMKEKGDIPEGYSVSREKKERFSLILESASTNQTSMYLCASNRQIIDEQFFGPGTRLTVL.

This clonotype was counted many times. The V gene is TRBV28, the J gene TRBJ1-1; unclear D gene. The CDR3 runs 14 residues. Trimming left V 5 bases short and J 0 bases short, with 10 bases between. Per germline, CDR1 MDHEN and CDR2 SYDVKM. CDR3 bases: TGTGCCAGCAGTCGAAGACGGATGAACACTGAAGCTTTCTTT. Translation gives CASSRRRMNTEAFF.

This clonotype showed up many times. This chain uses TRBV2 with TRBJ1-1, with TRBD1 matching over 7 bases. V trimming: 6 bases; J trimming: 1 base; junction bases outside the gene matches: 5. The CDR3 sequence is 14 residues long. Germline CDR1 reads SNHLY; CDR2 reads FYNNEI. CDR3 DNA: TGTGCCAGCAGACCGGGACAGCGGAACACTGAAGCTTTCTTT. Its protein product is CASRPGQRNTEAFF. Variable domain in full (rest from reference TRBV2 and TRBJ1-1): EPEVTQTPSHQVTQMGQEVILRCVPISNHLYFYWYRQILGQKVEFLVSFYNNEISEKSEIFDDQFSVERPDGSNFTLKIRSTKLEDSAMYFCASRPGQRNTEAFFGQGTRLTVV.

The chain joins TRBV6-1 to TRBJ2-3; 9 bases match TRBD1. V lost 7 bases, J lost 2 bases, and 16 bases stayed unmatched. Looked up from germline, CDR1 is MNHNS and CDR2 is SASEGT. This CDR3 is built from 18 residues. The CDR3 DNA is TGTGCCAGCACCTCCCGGGACAGGGATGGGTGGGCCACAGATACGCAGTATTTT. Its protein product is CASTSRDRDGWATDTQYF.

This clonotype was picked up many times. V is TRBV20-1 and J is TRBJ2-7, with 7 positions matching TRBD2. The trim removed 6 bases at V and 5 bases at J, leaving 7 bases unmatched. The CDR3 runs 12 residues. Germline CDR1 and CDR2: DFQATT and SNEGSKA (reference sequence). Here the CDR3 reads CSAPERDHEQYF. The DNA for the CDR3 is TGCAGTGCACCAGAGCGGGATCACGAGCAGTACTTC.

This clonotype was picked up many times. The chain links TRBV29-1 to TRBJ2-5; TRBD2 is a possible D gene (5 bases). Germline V gives CDR1 SQVTM, CDR2 ANQGSEA. The CDR3 has 12 amino acids. With 5 bases removed from V and 6 bases from J, the gap between germline ends came to 13 bases. The CDR3 coding sequence is TGCAGCGTTAAGGCTAGCAAGCAGACCCAGTACTTC. Protein sequence: CSVKASKQTQYF. The full variable domain, with the rest looked up from reference TRBV29-1 and TRBJ2-5, is SAVISQKPSRDICQRGTSLTIQCQVDSQVTMMFWYRQQPGQSLTLIATANQGSEATYESGFVIDKFPISRPNLTFSTLTVSNMSPEDSSIYLCSVKASKQTQYFGPGTRLLVL.

The table lists this clonotype with many counts. The J gene is TRBJ2-2, the V gene TRBV5-6; D perhaps matches TRBD1 (6 bases). Germline V gene sequence: CDR1 SGHDT, CDR2 YYEEEE. This CDR3 region has 14 residues. V was trimmed by 3 bases and J by 7 bases, leaving 13 bases between them. The CDR3 spells CASSSQTGFGELFF. CDR3 bases: TGTGCCAGCAGCTCGCAAACAGGGTTCGGGGAGCTGTTTTTT.

This clonotype was seen only a few times. One junction end disagrees with the germline gene, perhaps due to a read error. This chain joins TRBV7-2 and TRBJ2-7; maybe TRBD1 (5 bases). There are 13 residues in the CDR3. Germline assignment: CDR1 SGHTA and CDR2 FQGNSA. CDR3 residues: CASRLDSSYEQYF. DNA of the CDR3: TGTGCCAGCAGGTTAGACAGCTCCTACGAGCAGTACTTC.

The chain employs TRBV20-1 and TRBJ1-1, with D unresolved. From germline, CDR1 is DFQATT and CDR2 SNEGSKA (reference sequence). V was cut by 3 bases and J by 4 bases, with 15 bases left in between. This CDR3 spans 14 amino acids. CDR3 nucleotides: TGCAGTGCTAGTAACCGGGCAACGTTCACTGAAGCTTTCTTT. Translating gives CSASNRATFTEAFF.

This clonotype was counted at least ten times. V is TRBV20-1 and J is TRBJ1-1, with D maybe TRBD1 (6 bases). CDR3 length: 15 amino acids. Germline CDR1 reads DFQATT; CDR2 reads SNEGSKA (reference sequence). The ends were cut back, 0 bases at V and 2 bases at J, with 13 bases in the middle. The CDR3 is CSARDGGTINTEAFF. The CDR3 bases are TGCAGTGCTAGAGATGGGGGGACAATCAACACTGAAGCTTTCTTT.

This clonotype was picked up many times. The chain uses TRBV7-2 and TRBJ2-1; possible D gene TRBD2, 8 bases. Germline assignment: CDR1 SGHTA and CDR2 FQGNSA. V was pared by 3 bases and J by 7 bases, with 19 bases between. The CDR3 consists of 16 residues. CDR3 protein: CASSFRGTSTFNEQFF. The CDR3 nucleotides are TGTGCCAGCAGCTTCAGGGGGACTAGTACATTTAATGAGCAGTTCTTC. The whole variable domain, filled in from reference TRBV7-2 and TRBJ2-1, reads GAGVSQSPSNKVTEKGKDVELRCDPISGHTALYWYRQSLGQGLEFLIYFQGNSAPDKSGLPSDRFSAERTGGSVSTLTIQRTQQEDSAVYLCASSFRGTSTFNEQFFGPGTRLTVL.

In this sample, this clonotype turned up a few times. The J gene is TRBJ1-4, the V gene TRBV28; possibly TRBD1 for D (5 bases). This CDR3 region has 14 residues. CDR1 is MDHEN and CDR2 is SYDVKM in the germline V gene. Between the trimmed V and J ends, which lost 5 bases and 5 bases, there was a span of 12 bases. This CDR3 reads CASSPGTENEKLFF. CDR3 DNA sequence: TGTGCCAGCAGTCCAGGGACGGAGAATGAAAAACTGTTTTTT.

This clonotype has ten or more counts. V and J are TRBV5-1 and TRBJ2-5, with 7 bases fitting TRBD1. With 5 bases clipped from V and 5 bases from J, the junction kept 6 bases outside the gene matches. The germline V gene encodes CDR1 SGHRS and CDR2 YFSETQ. This CDR3 spans 13 amino acids. This chain's CDR3 is CASRIGGAETQYF. The CDR3 region has the DNA TGCGCCAGCAGGATAGGGGGCGCGGAGACCCAGTACTTC.

This clonotype was seen many times. The chain employs TRBV4-2 and TRBJ2-3, with D unresolved. CDR3 length equals 13 residues. V lost 3 bases and J 6 bases, leaving 10 bases between the germline ends. The germline CDR1 and CDR2 sequences are LGHNA and YNFKEQ. This CDR3 is CASSQQTLDTQYF. CDR3 sequence (DNA): TGTGCCAGCAGCCAGCAAACGTTGGATACGCAGTATTTT.

This clonotype appeared many times. The gene calls are TRBV13 and TRBJ2-7, with 7 bases that match TRBD2. Germline trimming cut 5 bases from V and 3 bases from J; bases unmatched to any gene: 10. The CDR3 runs 15 residues. The V gene's germline CDR1 is PRHDT and CDR2 FYEKMQ (reference sequence). CDR3 DNA sequence: TGTGCCAGCAGCCCCCAAAGGGCGGGAGTCTACGAGCAGTACTTC. It encodes CASSPQRAGVYEQYF.

This clonotype was counted ten times or more. CDR3 DNA: TGTGCCAGCAGTTTATGCACTGGGCCGACCTGCACCGGGGAGCTGTTTTTT. Residues: CASSLCTGPTCTGELFF. The V gene is TRBV28, the J gene TRBJ2-2; no definite D call. Germline V gives CDR1 MDHEN, CDR2 SYDVKM. The CDR3 loop spans 17 amino acids. Trimming removed 0 bases from V and 4 bases from J, with 15 bases in between. The full variable domain, its missing parts supplied by reference TRBV28 and TRBJ2-2, is DVKVTQSSRYLVKRTGEKVFLECVQDMDHENMFWYRQDPGLGLRLIYFSYDVKMKEKGDIPEGYSVSREKKERFSLILESASTNQTSMYLCASSLCTGPTCTGELFFGEGSRLTVL.

This clonotype was observed a handful of times. CDR3 residues: CASSPSLARQRTEAFF. As DNA, the CDR3 is TGTGCCAGCTCACCAAGTCTAGCGCGGCAACGCACTGAAGCTTTCTTT. This sequence joins TRBV18 and TRBJ1-1; D not certain. Between the trimmed V and J ends, which lost 2 bases and 4 bases, there was a span of 17 bases. Per germline, CDR1 KGHSH and CDR2 LQKENI. CDR3 size: 16 residues.

The chain joins TRBV20-1 to TRBJ1-1, with D possibly being TRBD1 (6 bases). The CDR3 has 13 amino acids. The germline V gene has CDR1 DFQATT and CDR2 SNEGSKA (reference sequence). Trimming left V 1 base short and J 3 bases short, with 9 bases between. The CDR3 DNA reads as TGCAGTGCTAGAGCAGGGGAGGACACTGAAGCTTTCTTT. It codes for CSARAGEDTEAFF.